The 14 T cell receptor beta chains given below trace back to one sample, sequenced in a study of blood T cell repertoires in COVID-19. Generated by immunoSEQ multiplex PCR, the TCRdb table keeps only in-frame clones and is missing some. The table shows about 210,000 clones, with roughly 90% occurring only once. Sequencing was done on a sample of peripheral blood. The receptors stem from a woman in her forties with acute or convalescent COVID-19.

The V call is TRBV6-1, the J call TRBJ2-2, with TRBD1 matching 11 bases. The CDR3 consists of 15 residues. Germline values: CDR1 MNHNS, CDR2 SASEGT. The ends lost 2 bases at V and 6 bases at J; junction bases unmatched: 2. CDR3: CASSEWTGGPGELFF. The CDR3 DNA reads TGTGCCAGCAGTGAATGGACAGGGGGCCCCGGGGAGCTGTTTTTT.

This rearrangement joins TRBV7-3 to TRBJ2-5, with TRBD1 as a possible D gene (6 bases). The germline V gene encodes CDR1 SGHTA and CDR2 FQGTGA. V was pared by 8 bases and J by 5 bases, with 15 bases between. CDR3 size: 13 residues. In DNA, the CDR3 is TGTGCCAGCGGCCCCTCAGGGGACGAGACCCAGTACTTC. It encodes CASGPSGDETQYF.

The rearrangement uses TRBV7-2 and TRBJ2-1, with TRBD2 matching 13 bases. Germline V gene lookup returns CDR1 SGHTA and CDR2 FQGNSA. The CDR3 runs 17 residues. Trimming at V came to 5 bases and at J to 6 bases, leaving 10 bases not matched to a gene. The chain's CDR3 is CASSDGTSGVSGNEQFF. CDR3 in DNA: TGTGCCAGCAGCGACGGGACTAGCGGGGTATCCGGCAATGAGCAGTTCTTC.

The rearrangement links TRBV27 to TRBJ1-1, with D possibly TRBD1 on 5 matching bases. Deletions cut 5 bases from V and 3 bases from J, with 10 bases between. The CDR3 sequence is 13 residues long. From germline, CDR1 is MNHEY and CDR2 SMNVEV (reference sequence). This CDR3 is CASSPWGDTEAFF. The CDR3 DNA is TGTGCCAGCAGTCCCTGGGGGGACACTGAAGCTTTCTTT.

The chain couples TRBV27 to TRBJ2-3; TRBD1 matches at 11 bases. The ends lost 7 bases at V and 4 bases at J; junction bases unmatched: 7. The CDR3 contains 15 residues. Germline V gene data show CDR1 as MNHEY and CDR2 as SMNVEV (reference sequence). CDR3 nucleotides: TGTGCCAGCACGCCCGGGACAGGGGGTGCAGATACGCAGTATTTT. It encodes CASTPGTGGADTQYF.

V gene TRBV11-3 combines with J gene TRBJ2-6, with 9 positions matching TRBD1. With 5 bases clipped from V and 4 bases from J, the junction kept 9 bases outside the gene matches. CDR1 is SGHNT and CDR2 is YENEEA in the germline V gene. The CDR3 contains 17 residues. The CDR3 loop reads CASSNGQGKEGANVLTF. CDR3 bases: TGTGCCAGCAGCAATGGACAGGGGAAGGAAGGGGCCAACGTCCTGACTTTC.

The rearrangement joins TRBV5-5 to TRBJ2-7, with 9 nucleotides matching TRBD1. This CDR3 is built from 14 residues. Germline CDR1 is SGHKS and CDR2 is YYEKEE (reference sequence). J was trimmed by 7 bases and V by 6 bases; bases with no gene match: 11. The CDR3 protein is CASTSGTGRWEQYV. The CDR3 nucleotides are TGTGCCAGCACCTCCGGGACAGGGAGGTGGGAGCAGTACGTC.

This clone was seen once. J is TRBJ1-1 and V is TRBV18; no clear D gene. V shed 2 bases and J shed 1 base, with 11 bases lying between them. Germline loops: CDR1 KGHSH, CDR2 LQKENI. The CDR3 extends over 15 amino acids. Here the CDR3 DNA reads TGTGCCAGCTCACCAACAACCCTAGGGAACACTGAAGCTTTCTTT. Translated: CASSPTTLGNTEAFF.

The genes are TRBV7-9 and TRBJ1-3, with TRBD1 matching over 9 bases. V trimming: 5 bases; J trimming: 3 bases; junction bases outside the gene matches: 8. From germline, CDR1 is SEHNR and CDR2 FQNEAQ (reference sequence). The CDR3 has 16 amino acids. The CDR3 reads CASSNYGTGYGNTIYF. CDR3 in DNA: TGTGCCAGCAGCAACTACGGGACAGGGTATGGAAACACCATATATTTT.

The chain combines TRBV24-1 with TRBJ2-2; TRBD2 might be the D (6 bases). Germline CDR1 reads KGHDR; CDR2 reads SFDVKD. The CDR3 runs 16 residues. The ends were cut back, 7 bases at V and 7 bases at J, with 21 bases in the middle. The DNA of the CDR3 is TGTGCCACCAGCGGCGGAGGGTTGTGGAATGGCGGGGAGCTGTTTTTT. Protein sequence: CATSGGGLWNGGELFF.

This chain's CDR3 is CASSLGGAMGETQYF. The CDR3 DNA reads TGTGCCAGCAGCTTAGGCGGGGCGATGGGAGAGACCCAGTACTTC. V gene TRBV7-7 combines with J gene TRBJ2-5; tentative D call: TRBD2 (6 bases). V lost 1 base to trimming and J lost 4 bases, with 13 bases between them. The CDR3 length is 15 residues. Germline assignment: CDR1 SSHAT and CDR2 FNYEAQ (reference sequence).

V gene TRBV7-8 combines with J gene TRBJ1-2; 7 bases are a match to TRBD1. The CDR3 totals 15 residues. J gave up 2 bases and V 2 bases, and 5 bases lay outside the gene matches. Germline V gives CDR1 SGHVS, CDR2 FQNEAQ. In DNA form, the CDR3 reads TGTGCCAGCAGCTTAATTTTGACAGGGAACTATGGCTACACCTTC. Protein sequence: CASSLILTGNYGYTF.

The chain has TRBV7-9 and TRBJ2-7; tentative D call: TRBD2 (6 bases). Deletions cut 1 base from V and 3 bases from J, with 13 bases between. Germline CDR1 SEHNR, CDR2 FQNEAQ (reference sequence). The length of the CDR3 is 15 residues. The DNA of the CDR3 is TGTGCCAGCAGCTTAGGGGGGGAAACCCTCTACGAGCAGTACGTC. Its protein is CASSLGGETLYEQYV.

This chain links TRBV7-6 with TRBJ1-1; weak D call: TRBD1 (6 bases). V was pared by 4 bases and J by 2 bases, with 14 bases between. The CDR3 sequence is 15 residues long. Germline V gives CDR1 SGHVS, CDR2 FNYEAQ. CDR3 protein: CASSYMGARNTEAFF. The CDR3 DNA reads TGTGCCAGCAGCTACATGGGGGCGCGAAACACTGAAGCTTTCTTT.